Shown below are 32 T cell receptor beta chains from a single sample sequenced in a study of shared clonotypes between healthy human individuals. Assay: immunoSEQ multiplex PCR; the TCRdb copy retains only in-frame clones and omits some. In the table there are 900,000 to 1,200,000 clones, 75% to 80% of which are singletons. The sample taken for sequencing was memory CD4+ T cells from PBMCs. Subset meaning: CD45RA-negative fraction. These receptors were obtained from a man aged 18 to 29 in good health. Some clones in this sample may be carry-over from other donors' samples.

This chain joins TRBV29-1 and TRBJ2-5; TRBD1 might be the D (5 bases). V dropped 5 bases and J dropped 1 base, with 8 bases sitting between them. This CDR3 comprises 12 residues. Germline CDR1 and CDR2: SQVTM and ANQGSEA. CDR3 bases: TGCAGCGTTTGGGGCGTCCAAGAGACCCAGTACTTC. Its protein is CSVWGVQETQYF.

The chain combines TRBV30 with TRBJ2-1; 9 bases fit TRBD2. The germline V gene has CDR1 GTSNPN and CDR2 SVGIG (reference sequence). This CDR3 has 14 amino acids. The J segment lost 4 bases and the V segment lost 7 bases, leaving 8 bases of the junction unmatched. CDR3 DNA sequence: TGTGCCTTGGCCAGGACTAGCGTTTACAATGAGCAGTTCTTC. Its protein is CALARTSVYNEQFF.

Only one count was recorded for this clone. The chain is built from TRBV6-1 and TRBJ2-1; 7 nucleotides line up with TRBD2. Germline CDR1 is MNHNS and CDR2 is SASEGT. J lost 9 bases, V lost 1 base, and 3 bases had no gene match. There are 13 residues in the CDR3. The CDR3 loop reads CASSEVGTTEQFF. The CDR3 DNA follows: TGTGCCAGCAGTGAAGTGGGGACTACTGAGCAGTTCTTC.

The rearrangement links TRBV27 to TRBJ1-3; D is perhaps TRBD1 (6 bases). Trimming removed 5 bases from V and 2 bases from J, with 13 bases in between. The CDR3 loop spans 15 amino acids. CDR1 MNHEY and CDR2 SMNVEV come from the germline V gene (reference sequence). CDR3 amino acids: CASSRTGRAGNTIYF. CDR3 coding DNA: TGTGCCAGCAGTCGAACAGGGAGGGCTGGAAACACCATATATTTT.

The V and J genes are TRBV15 and TRBJ2-7; D gene ambiguous. CDR1 LNHNV and CDR2 YYDKDF come from the germline V gene (reference sequence). The CDR3 runs to 15 residues. V was shortened by 1 base and J by 3 bases, with 13 bases between the two germline ends. The chain's CDR3 is CATSRATGPGYEQYF. For the CDR3, the DNA is TGTGCCACCAGCAGAGCCACCGGACCGGGCTACGAGCAGTACTTC. Looking up the rest from reference TRBV15 and TRBJ2-7 gives the full variable domain: DAMVIQNPRYQVTQFGKPVTLSCSQTLNHNVMYWYQQKSSQAPKLLFHYYDKDFNNEADTPDNFQSRRPNTSFCFLDIRSPGLGDTAMYLCATSRATGPGYEQYFGPGTRLTVT.

This rearrangement joins TRBV12-5 to TRBJ2-3, with TRBD2 matching over 8 bases. V was clipped by 6 bases and J by 4 bases; unmatched bases: 6. Germline V gene lookup returns CDR1 LGHNT and CDR2 FRNRAP. This CDR3 is 14 amino acids long. The CDR3 coding sequence is TGTGCTAGTGGGCGAGGACTAGCCCCAGATACGCAGTATTTT. Translated, it gives CASGRGLAPDTQYF.

This clone was seen more than once but under ten times. The chain carries TRBV4-2 and TRBJ2-3; 8 positions agree with TRBD2. V shed 8 bases and J 4 bases; nucleotides not matched to a gene: 11. The CDR3 is made up of 15 amino acids. Germline V gene data show CDR1 as LGHNA and CDR2 as YNFKEQ. CDR3 protein: CASQSGGGRADTQYF. DNA for the CDR3: TGTGCCAGCCAATCCGGGGGGGGACGGGCAGATACGCAGTATTTT.

The table lists this clone with a few counts. The chain carries TRBV28 and TRBJ1-4; no clear D. Germline CDR1 and CDR2: MDHEN and SYDVKM. Trimming took off 4 bases at V and 7 bases at J, with 7 bases between the two ends. The CDR3 runs 12 residues. The CDR3 DNA reads as TGTGCCAGCAGTTCCTCGGCTGAAAAACTGTTTTTT. Translating it yields CASSSSAEKLFF. Filled out from reference TRBV28 and TRBJ1-4, the complete variable domain reads DVKVTQSSRYLVKRTGEKVFLECVQDMDHENMFWYRQDPGLGLRLIYFSYDVKMKEKGDIPEGYSVSREKKERFSLILESASTNQTSMYLCASSSSAEKLFFGSGTQLSVL.

This CDR3 is CASTDIRSGAEAFF. Written as DNA, the CDR3 is TGTGCCAGCACCGACATACGCTCAGGGGCAGAAGCTTTCTTT. The J gene is TRBJ1-1, the V gene TRBV7-9; D may be TRBD1 (6 bases). Trimming left V 7 bases short and J 8 bases short, with 20 bases between. This CDR3 is 14 amino acids long. Per germline, CDR1 SEHNR and CDR2 FQNEAQ (reference sequence).

This rearrangement joins TRBV11-3 to TRBJ2-5, with 7 bases fitting TRBD2. The DNA end favors TRBJ2-7, so the J call may be wrong. CDR3 length: 12 residues. Looked up from germline, CDR1 is SGHNT and CDR2 is YENEEA. In DNA, the CDR3 is TGTGCCAGCGGCCTAGCGGCGGGCGAGCAGTACTTC. As protein: CASGLAAGEQYF.

V and J are TRBV28 and TRBJ2-7; D may be TRBD2 (6 bases). This CDR3 is 14 amino acids long. Trimming cost V 6 bases and J 7 bases, with 19 bases left between them. CDR1 and CDR2 from the germline V gene are MDHEN and SYDVKM. CDR3 in DNA: TGTGCCAGCAGCGGGTACGTAGGAGGGAGAGAGCAGTACTTC. Its protein product is CASSGYVGGREQYF.

The V gene is TRBV27, the J gene TRBJ2-2; D is unclear. CDR1 and CDR2 (germline): MNHEY, SMNVEV (reference sequence). V was shortened by 3 bases and J by 2 bases, with 4 bases between the two germline ends. The CDR3 has 13 residues. The CDR3, as DNA: TGTGCCAGCAGTTTCTACAACACCGGGGAGCTGTTTTTT. Translated: CASSFYNTGELFF.

This clone has only a few counts. The chain has TRBV6-1 and TRBJ1-5; a weak D match, TRBD1 (5 bases). With 3 bases removed from V and 3 bases from J, the gap between germline ends came to 12 bases. The CDR3 is 15 residues long. Germline assignment: CDR1 MNHNS and CDR2 SASEGT. The CDR3 DNA reads TGTGCCAGCAGTGACTTCCAGGGCCCCAATCAGCCCCAGCATTTT. Its protein is CASSDFQGPNQPQHF.

The rearrangement links TRBV10-2 to TRBJ1-1; 9 bases fit TRBD1. The CDR3 spans 14 residues. J lost 11 bases, V lost 2 bases, and 9 bases had no gene match. The germline gives CDR1 WSHSY, CDR2 SAAADI. The CDR3 DNA reads TGCGCCAGCAGTGAGAGGGGGACAGGGACGTCGGCTTTCTTT. Encoded protein: CASSERGTGTSAFF.

The chain links TRBV5-1 to TRBJ2-2; possibly TRBD1 for D (7 bases). Germline V gives CDR1 SGHRS, CDR2 YFSETQ. V dropped 4 bases and J dropped 4 bases, with 14 bases sitting between them. This CDR3 contains 15 residues. Here the CDR3 DNA reads TGCGCCAGCAGCGTGACAGGGCGGGGCACCGGGGAGCTGTTTTTT. Protein: CASSVTGRGTGELFF.

V and J are TRBV28 and TRBJ2-1, with 11 bases matching TRBD2. Germline lookup yields CDR1 MDHEN and CDR2 SYDVKM. V shed 7 bases and J 7 bases; nucleotides not matched to a gene: 12. The length of the CDR3 is 16 residues. The CDR3, as DNA: TGTGCCAGCATGCTTCGGCTAGCGGGAGGAAGGAATGAGCAGTTCTTC. The encoded protein is CASMLRLAGGRNEQFF.

The genes are TRBV14 and TRBJ2-7, with a tentative D call TRBD2 (6 bases). Germline V gene sequence: CDR1 SGHDN, CDR2 FVKESK. V lost 5 bases and J 2 bases, leaving 19 bases between the germline ends. This CDR3 region has 16 residues. For the CDR3, the DNA is TGTGCCAGCAGCAATGATCGGGACTCCGAACCCTACGAGCAGTACTTC. It encodes CASSNDRDSEPYEQYF.

This clone showed up just once. This sequence joins TRBV19 and TRBJ1-2; no definite D call. This CDR3 is built from 14 residues. CDR1 is LNHDA, CDR2 SQIVND, per germline (reference sequence). Trimming took off 4 bases at V and 4 bases at J, with 13 bases between the two ends. CDR3 amino acids: CASSTKQGSYGYTF. As DNA, the CDR3 is TGTGCCAGTAGTACTAAGCAAGGTTCCTATGGCTACACCTTC. Combining the CDR3 with reference TRBV19 and TRBJ1-2 gives the whole variable domain DGGITQSPKYLFRKEGQNVTLSCEQNLNHDAMYWYRQDPGQGLRLIYYSQIVNDFQKGDIAEGYSVSREKKESFPLTVTSAQKNPTAFYLCASSTKQGSYGYTFGSGTRLTVV.

The chain links TRBV5-1 to TRBJ1-1; D gene uncertain. This CDR3 spans 14 amino acids. Trimming left V 3 bases short and J 4 bases short, with 13 bases between. The germline CDR1 and CDR2 sequences are SGHRS and YFSETQ. CDR3 nucleotides: TGCGCCAGCAGCTCCTCGTTAGGGAGCACTGAAGCTTTCTTT. Translated: CASSSSLGSTEAFF.

This clone came up a few times. The chain links TRBV4-3 to TRBJ2-1, with 11 nucleotides matching TRBD2. With 0 bases clipped from V and 1 base from J, the junction kept 8 bases outside the gene matches. Germline loops: CDR1 LGHNA, CDR2 YSLEER. This CDR3 is built from 19 residues. DNA of the CDR3: TGCGCCAGCAGCCAAGATCCAAGACTAGCGGGATCTTCCTACAATGAGCAGTTCTTC. Its translation: CASSQDPRLAGSSYNEQFF.

The table lists this clone with a few counts. This chain connects TRBV9 to TRBJ2-7; D is undetermined. Per the germline V gene, CDR1 is SGDLS and CDR2 is YYNGEE. The length of the CDR3 is 14 residues. The ends were cut back, 0 bases at V and 6 bases at J, with 13 bases in the middle. In DNA, the CDR3 is TGTGCCAGCAGCGTAGTAGCTGACGTTGGCGAGCAGTACTTC. As protein: CASSVVADVGEQYF.

Concerning this clone: The sample contains more than one DNA sequence encoding this CDR3. The chain carries TRBV5-1 and TRBJ2-7; tentatively, D is TRBD1 (6 bases). Trimming cost V 0 bases and J 4 bases, with 8 bases left between them. CDR1 and CDR2 from the germline V gene are SGHRS and YFSETQ. The CDR3 totals 13 residues. CDR3 region: CASSLVGGYEQYF. CDR3 DNA: TGCGCCAGCAGCTTGGTAGGGGGTTACGAGCAGTACTTC.

Note on this clone: A far larger clone is one nucleotide away, so this likely arose from a read error. V gene TRBV29-1 combines with J gene TRBJ1-1; D is ambiguous. The CDR3 consists of 16 residues. Looked up from germline, CDR1 is SQVTM and CDR2 is ANQGSEA. The CDR3 loop reads CGVESVGLPLNTEAFF. CDR3 nucleotides: TGCGGCGTTGAATCTGTAGGCCTACCCTTGAACACTGAAGCTTTCTTT.

The chain combines TRBV7-3 with TRBJ2-7; 13 nucleotides match TRBD2. The CDR3 runs to 14 residues. V trimming: 5 bases; J trimming: 5 bases; junction bases outside the gene matches: 3. Germline V gives CDR1 SGHTA, CDR2 FQGTGA. As DNA, the CDR3 is TGTGCCAGCAGCCCTGGGACTAGCGGGGACGAGCAGTACTTC. Translating it yields CASSPGTSGDEQYF.

This sequence joins TRBV19 and TRBJ2-1, with 13 bases that match TRBD2. With V trimmed by 5 bases and J by 9 bases, 7 bases remained unmatched. The CDR3 consists of 15 residues. Germline lookup yields CDR1 LNHDA and CDR2 SQIVND (reference sequence). The DNA for the CDR3 is TGTGCCAGTAGTCTCCGACTAGCGGGAGGCTTTGAGCAGTTCTTC. Protein: CASSLRLAGGFEQFF.

Ten or more counts support this clone. This rearrangement joins TRBV20-1 to TRBJ1-5, with D unclear. V lost 5 bases and J 5 bases, leaving 4 bases between the germline ends. Germline values: CDR1 DFQATT, CDR2 SNEGSKA (reference sequence). There are 10 residues in the CDR3. DNA for the CDR3: TGCAGTGCTGGACATCAGCCCCAGCATTTT. Its protein is CSAGHQPQHF.

This clone was found many times. The chain carries TRBV2 and TRBJ1-3; no reliable D call. Trimming took 4 bases from V and 4 from J, leaving 8 bases between them. Germline V gives CDR1 SNHLY, CDR2 FYNNEI. The CDR3 extends over 13 amino acids. In DNA, the CDR3 is TGTGCCAGCAGTGGAGCAGAAGGAAACACCATATATTTT. Its protein product is CASSGAEGNTIYF.

Comment on this clone: This may arise from a read error, as a much more abundant clone is one base away. V is TRBV29-1 and J is TRBJ1-5, with TRBD1 matching over 11 bases. The ends lost 6 bases at V and 7 bases at J; junction bases unmatched: 5. The CDR3 is made up of 13 amino acids. CDR1 and CDR2 (germline): SQVTM, ANQGSEA. The CDR3 loop reads CSVGGTGGQPQHF. The CDR3 nucleotides read TGCAGCGTGGGAGGGACAGGGGGACAGCCCCAGCATTTT.

The rearrangement uses TRBV4-3 and TRBJ2-3; D gene uncertain. The germline V gene encodes CDR1 LGHNA and CDR2 YSLEER. V gave up 3 bases and J gave up 0 bases, with 7 bases separating them. This CDR3 spans 14 amino acids. CDR3 DNA sequence: TGCGCCAGCAGCCATCGGTTAAGCACAGATACGCAGTATTTT. Protein product: CASSHRLSTDTQYF.

The genes are TRBV20-1 and TRBJ2-5, with 7 bases matching TRBD2. V was pared by 3 bases and J by 12 bases, with 7 bases of the junction left unmatched. Germline V gives CDR1 DFQATT, CDR2 SNEGSKA (reference sequence). The CDR3 sequence is 11 residues long. CDR3 sequence (DNA): TGCAGTGCTAGGGCGGGAGTGCTAGAGTACTTC. Its translation: CSARAGVLEYF.

The chain carries TRBV9 and TRBJ2-3; no reliable D call. The CDR3 runs to 16 residues. The germline V gene encodes CDR1 SGDLS and CDR2 YYNGEE. Trimming took off 0 bases at V and 2 bases at J, with 13 bases between the two ends. The CDR3 spells CASSVGVGSYTDTQYF. CDR3 coding DNA: TGTGCCAGCAGCGTAGGGGTAGGGTCCTACACAGATACGCAGTATTTT. Complete variable domain (other parts from reference TRBV9 and TRBJ2-3): DSGVTQTPKHLITATGQRVTLRCSPRSGDLSVYWYQQSLDQGLQFLIQYYNGEERAKGNILERFSAQQFPDLHSELNLSSLELGDSALYFCASSVGVGSYTDTQYFGPGTRLTVL.

The chain is built from TRBV2 and TRBJ2-7; D ambiguous. CDR1 and CDR2 (germline): SNHLY, FYNNEI. This CDR3 is built from 14 residues. The V and J ends lost 8 bases and 3 bases respectively, with 17 bases between them. Written as DNA, the CDR3 is TGTGCCAGCCTGACACCTGGCGGACGCTACGAGCAGTACTTC. It yields the protein CASLTPGGRYEQYF.